This TCR beta chain comes out of a study of blood T cell repertoires in COVID-19. Study-level background: PBMCs, B-cell-depleted T cells, or T cells provided the cDNA or gDNA that made up the material.

Only a few counts were recorded for this clone. Trimming removed 4 bases from V and 4 bases from J, with 11 bases in between. Germline CDR1 MNHEY, CDR2 SMNVEV (reference sequence). The length of the CDR3 is 14 residues. Sequencing was performed with immunoSEQ multiplex PCR; in TCRdb, only in-frame clones are kept and a portion is missing. This sample has some 490,000 clones, with approximately 85% found just once. V is TRBV27 and J is TRBJ1-5, with a weak D call TRBD1 (5 bases). The specimen sequenced was peripheral blood. This sequence was found in a human donor in a cohort sampled during active COVID-19. CDR3 protein: CASSSPGLNQPQHF. For the CDR3, the DNA is TGTGCCAGCAGTTCCCCGGGACTAAATCAGCCCCAGCATTTT.